The rows below give T cell receptor beta chains drawn from one sample of a study of blood T cell repertoires in COVID-19. Repertoires were generated with immunoSEQ multiplex PCR, while TCRdb's copy carries only in-frame clones and drops some. The table lists tens of thousands of clones, approximately 87% of them singletons. Material: peripheral blood. These receptors were taken from a human donor with acute or convalescent COVID-19. The donor label of this sample is uncertain. Each CDR3 is given with its conserved first and last residue. D genes are given only for firm matches. Size is stated for part of the rows, as once, few or many counts, or as a class when the clone is expanded.

TRBV27,TRBD2,once,TRBJ2-2,TGTGCAGTTGGGGGACTAGCCGGGGAGCTGTTTTTT,CAVGGLAGELFF
TRBV3-1/TRBV3-2,NA,NA,TRBJ1-1,TGTGCCAGCAGCCAAGAGCGATCTGAAGCTTTCTTT,CASSQERSEAFF
TRBV18,TRBD1,NA,TRBJ1-2,TGTGCCAGCTCGCTAAGGGACAGCAACTATGGCTACACCTTC,CASSLRDSNYGYTF
TRBV6-5,NA,NA,TRBJ2-2,TGTGCCAGCAGGCGAAAAATCGACACCGGGGAGCTGTTTTTT,CASRRKIDTGELFF
TRBV7-8,NA,once,TRBJ1-3,TGTGCCAGCAGCGTACAGGCTTCTGGAAACACCATATATTTT,CASSVQASGNTIYF
TRBV29-1,NA,once,TRBJ1-2,TGCAGCGTTAGGCGGCTCACCCACGGTGGCTACACCTTC,CSVRRLTHGGYTF
TRBV10-3,TRBD1,once,TRBJ2-5,TGTGCCATCAGTGACCCCGACAGGGGAAGATTACAAGAGACCCAGTACTTC,CAISDPDRGRLQETQYF
TRBV28,NA,NA,TRBJ1-2,TGTGCCAGCAGTTACAGTATCTATGGCTACACCTTC,CASSYSIYGYTF
TRBV28,TRBD1,NA,TRBJ1-6,TGTGCCAGCAGTCCCGCCGGACAGGCAGAGAATTCACCCCTCCACTTT,CASSPAGQAENSPLHF
TRBV11-2,TRBD1,medium-sized,TRBJ1-1,TGTGCCAGCACCAAGGGACAGACATTTTTTACTGAAGCTTTCTTT,CASTKGQTFFTEAFF
TRBV18,NA,NA,TRBJ1-2,TGTGCCAGCTCACCAGACAAACAGGGATTCTATGGCTACACCTTC,CASSPDKQGFYGYTF
TRBV30,NA,NA,TRBJ1-5,TGTGCCTGGAGTGTACGGGGGGAACAGCCCCAGCATTTT,CAWSVRGEQPQHF
TRBV3-1/TRBV3-2,TRBD1,NA,TRBJ1-6,TGTGCCAGCAGCCAAAGGGACAGAGAGGTTGGTTCACCCCTCCACTTT,CASSQRDREVGSPLHF
TRBV3-1/TRBV3-2,TRBD1,NA,TRBJ1-6,TGTGCCAGCAGCCCCACCAACTTAAAGACAGGGCCAAGTTCACCCCTCCACTTT,CASSPTNLKTGPSSPLHF
TRBV29-1,NA,NA,TRBJ1-1,TGCAGCGTCGGGGACACTGAAGCTTTCTTT,CSVGDTEAFF
TRBV28,NA,NA,TRBJ1-4,TGTGCCAGCAGGGAATGGGCTACAACTAATGAAAAACTGTTTTTT,CASREWATTNEKLFF
TRBV18,TRBD1,NA,TRBJ2-7,TGTGCCAGCTCACTAGGACAGGGGAGAACCTACGAGCAGTACTTC,CASSLGQGRTYEQYF
TRBV5-1,TRBD1,NA,TRBJ1-1,TGCGCCAGCAGCTACTCCGGGACAGCGAACACTGAAGCTTTCTTT,CASSYSGTANTEAFF
TRBV7-8,NA,NA,TRBJ2-7,TGTGCCAGCAGTCAAGGACAGCGTACCTACGAGCAGTACTTC,CASSQGQRTYEQYF
TRBV18,TRBD1,NA,TRBJ2-7,TGTGCCAGCTCACGGGACAGGGCCTACGAGCAGTACTTC,CASSRDRAYEQYF
TRBV28,TRBD2,NA,TRBJ2-7,TGTGCCAGCTGCCACCGGGACTATATCAACGAGCAGTACTTC,CASCHRDYINEQYF
TRBV6-6,NA,NA,TRBJ1-2,TGTGCCAGCAGTTACTCCGGCCCCGGGGACTATGGCTACACCTTC,CASSYSGPGDYGYTF
TRBV9,TRBD2,NA,TRBJ2-2,TGTGCCAGCAGCGGTTCGGGGGGTATAGACACCGGGGAGCTGTTTTTT,CASSGSGGIDTGELFF
TRBV5-1,NA,once,TRBJ2-7,TGCGCCAGCAGCTTGGACGGAGGAAGTTACGAGCAGTACTTC,CASSLDGGSYEQYF
TRBV6-5,NA,NA,TRBJ1-3,TGTGCCAGCAGTTTGTCCCGGAGCTCTGGAAACACCATATATTTT,CASSLSRSSGNTIYF
TRBV6-5,TRBD1,once,TRBJ2-1,TGTGCCAGCAGTAGGGGACAGGGCCAGTTCTTC,CASSRGQGQFF
TRBV11-2,NA,NA,TRBJ1-4,TGTGCCAGCAGCTGGGGCGTTCGACGGTATAATGAAAAACTGTTTTTT,CASSWGVRRYNEKLFF
TRBV28,TRBD2,NA,TRBJ2-7,TGTGCCAGCAGTTCCGGATCGGCGGGGGGGCCTTACGAGCAGTACTTC,CASSSGSAGGPYEQYF
TRBV7-9,TRBD1,NA,TRBJ1-1,TGTGCCAGCAGCTTCGACAGGGGCACTGAAGCTTTCTTT,CASSFDRGTEAFF
TRBV30,TRBD2,NA,TRBJ2-7,TGTGCCTGGAAGGAGACGGGAGGATTCTACGAGCAGTACTTC,CAWKETGGFYEQYF
TRBV7-2,NA,NA,TRBJ1-4,TGTGCCAGCAGCGCTCCCCGTCGGGGATTTAATGAAAAACTGTTTTTT,CASSAPRRGFNEKLFF
TRBV19,TRBD1,NA,TRBJ1-2,TGTGCCAGTAGTATCGGGACAGGGGCCGGACAAACCTATGGCTACACCTTC,CASSIGTGAGQTYGYTF
TRBV28,TRBD2,NA,TRBJ2-7,TGTGCCAGCAGTTTAGAGATGACGACTAGCGGGGGGACCTTC,CASSLEMTTSGGTF
TRBV7-9,NA,NA,TRBJ1-1,TGTGCCAGCAGCTTAGTGGGGAGGGAAGCTTTCTTT,CASSLVGREAFF
TRBV5-6,NA,NA,TRBJ2-7,TGTGCCAGCAGCTTGGTACACTCCTACGAGCAGTACTTC,CASSLVHSYEQYF
TRBV28,TRBD1,NA,TRBJ1-4,TGTGCCAGCAAGGACAGGGGTAGTGAAAAACTGTTTTTT,CASKDRGSEKLFF
TRBV7-2,NA,NA,TRBJ1-2,TGTGCCAGCAGCTCTCGGAGCCGATATGGCTACACCTTC,CASSSRSRYGYTF
TRBV10-2,TRBD1,once,TRBJ1-5,TGCGCCAGCAGAGACATAACGGGACAGGGGGCAAATCAGCCCCAGCATTTT,CASRDITGQGANQPQHF
TRBV11-2,NA,NA,TRBJ1-1,TGTGCCAGCAGCTTACGCCAGGGGTGGGATAACACTGAAGCTTTCTTT,CASSLRQGWDNTEAFF
TRBV5-1,NA,few,TRBJ2-7,TGCGCCAGCGCCGAAGACAACGACGGCTCCTACGAGCAGTACTTC,CASAEDNDGSYEQYF
TRBV6-2/TRBV6-3,NA,NA,TRBJ2-3,TGTGCCAGCAGTTACTCGTTTCTCCCGACAGATACGCAGTATTTT,CASSYSFLPTDTQYF
TRBV15,TRBD2,NA,TRBJ2-7,TGTGCCACCAGCAGAGATCTAGCGGGGTCCTACGAGCAGTACTTC,CATSRDLAGSYEQYF
TRBV4-1,NA,few,TRBJ1-5,TGCGCCAGCAGCCAAGGACAGTATAGCAATCAGCCCCAGCATTTT,CASSQGQYSNQPQHF
TRBV6-5,NA,NA,TRBJ1-2,TGTGCCACCCTTCGCCCAGGTCACCTTTACTATGGCTACACCTTC,CATLRPGHLYYGYTF
TRBV29-1,NA,once,TRBJ2-2,TGCAGCGTTTTGATGCAGGGGAGAAACACCGGGGAGCTGTTTTTT,CSVLMQGRNTGELFF
TRBV5-1,NA,NA,TRBJ2-1,TGCGCCAGCAGCTCCCAGGTGGGGGGGCGCCCGAGCAATGAGCAGTTCTTC,CASSSQVGGRPSNEQFF
TRBV28,NA,NA,TRBJ1-5,TGTGCCAGCAGTTCACAGGGTTTCAATCAGCCCCAGCATTTT,CASSSQGFNQPQHF
TRBV18,TRBD1,NA,TRBJ1-5,TGTGCCAGCGGGGGGACAGCCAGCAATCAGCCCCAGCATTTT,CASGGTASNQPQHF
TRBV18,NA,NA,TRBJ1-2,TGTGCCAGCTCACCATCGCAGGGGCGCTATGGCTACACCTTC,CASSPSQGRYGYTF
TRBV7-2,NA,NA,TRBJ1-2,TGTGCCAGCAGCCCCTGGCAAGGAGGGTCTGACTACACCTTC,CASSPWQGGSDYTF
TRBV30,NA,NA,TRBJ2-7,TGTGCCTGGAGTGGGGAGGTGGCAGGTTCAAGCTCCTACGAGCAGTACTTC,CAWSGEVAGSSSYEQYF
TRBV28,NA,NA,TRBJ1-1,TGTGCCAGCAGTTTATGGGCAGGGGCAGACGAAGCTTTCTTT,CASSLWAGADEAFF
TRBV15,NA,NA,TRBJ1-5,TGTGCCACCAGCAGAGGGGGGGGGAATCAGCCCCAGCATTTT,CATSRGGGNQPQHF
TRBV7-9,NA,NA,TRBJ2-7,TGTGCCAGCAGCTTCGGGACACCGAGCTCCTACGAGCAGTACTTC,CASSFGTPSSYEQYF
TRBV4-2,NA,NA,TRBJ1-1,TGTGCCAGCAGCCAAGATTGGGGGGACACTGAAGCTTTCTTT,CASSQDWGDTEAFF